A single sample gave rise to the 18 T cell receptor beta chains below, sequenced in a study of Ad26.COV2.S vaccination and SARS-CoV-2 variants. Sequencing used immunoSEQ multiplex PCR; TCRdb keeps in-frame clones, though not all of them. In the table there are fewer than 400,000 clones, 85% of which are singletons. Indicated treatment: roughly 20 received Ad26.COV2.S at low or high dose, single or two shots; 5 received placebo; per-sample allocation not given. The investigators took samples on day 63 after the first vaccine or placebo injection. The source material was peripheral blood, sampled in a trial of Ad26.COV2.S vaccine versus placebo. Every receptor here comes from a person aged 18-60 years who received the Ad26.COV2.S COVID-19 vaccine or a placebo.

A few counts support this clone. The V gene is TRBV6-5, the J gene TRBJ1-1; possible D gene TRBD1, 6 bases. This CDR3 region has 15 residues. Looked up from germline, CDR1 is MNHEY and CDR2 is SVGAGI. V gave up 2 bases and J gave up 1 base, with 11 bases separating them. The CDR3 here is CASSYLRGGNTEAFF. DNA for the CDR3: TGTGCCAGCAGTTACCTAAGGGGGGGGAACACTGAAGCTTTCTTT.

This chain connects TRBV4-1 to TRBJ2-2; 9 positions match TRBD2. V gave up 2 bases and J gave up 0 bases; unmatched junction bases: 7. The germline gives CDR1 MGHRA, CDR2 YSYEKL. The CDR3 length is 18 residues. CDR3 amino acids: CASSQIPSGDPNTGELFF. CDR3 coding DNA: TGCGCCAGCAGCCAAATTCCTAGCGGGGACCCGAACACCGGGGAGCTGTTTTTT.

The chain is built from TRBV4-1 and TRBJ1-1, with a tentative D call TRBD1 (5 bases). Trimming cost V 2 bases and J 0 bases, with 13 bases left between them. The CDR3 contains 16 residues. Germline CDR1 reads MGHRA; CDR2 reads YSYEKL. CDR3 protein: CASSQKDIPLNTEAFF. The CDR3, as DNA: TGCGCCAGCAGCCAAAAGGACATTCCTCTGAACACTGAAGCTTTCTTT.

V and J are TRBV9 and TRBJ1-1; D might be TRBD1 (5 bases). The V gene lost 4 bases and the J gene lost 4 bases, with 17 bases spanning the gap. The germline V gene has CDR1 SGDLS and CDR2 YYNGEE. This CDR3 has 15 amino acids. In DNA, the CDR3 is TGTGCCAGCAGCCCGTGGCCCCCGGGGGGCACTGAAGCTTTCTTT. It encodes CASSPWPPGGTEAFF.

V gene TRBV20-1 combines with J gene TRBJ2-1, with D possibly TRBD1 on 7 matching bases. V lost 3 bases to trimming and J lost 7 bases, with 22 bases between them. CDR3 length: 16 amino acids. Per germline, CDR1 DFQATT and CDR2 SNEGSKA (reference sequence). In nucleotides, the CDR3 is TGCAGTGCTAGTTTGTTGGGCAGGGGGGATTCGAATGAGCAGTTCTTC. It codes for CSASLLGRGDSNEQFF.

The CDR3 sequence is CASSQSGTGYEKLFF. CDR3 in DNA: TGTGCCAGCAGTCAAAGCGGGACAGGGTATGAAAAACTGTTTTTT. The chain joins TRBV6-5 to TRBJ1-4; 9 nucleotides line up with TRBD1. CDR3 size: 15 residues. The J segment lost 6 bases and the V segment lost 5 bases, leaving 7 bases of the junction unmatched. Germline CDR1 MNHEY, CDR2 SVGAGI.

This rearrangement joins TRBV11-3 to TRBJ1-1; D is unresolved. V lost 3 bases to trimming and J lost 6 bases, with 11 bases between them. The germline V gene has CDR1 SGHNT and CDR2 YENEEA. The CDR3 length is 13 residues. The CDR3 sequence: CASSFPGTAEAFF. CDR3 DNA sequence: TGTGCCAGCAGCTTTCCGGGTACCGCTGAAGCTTTCTTT.

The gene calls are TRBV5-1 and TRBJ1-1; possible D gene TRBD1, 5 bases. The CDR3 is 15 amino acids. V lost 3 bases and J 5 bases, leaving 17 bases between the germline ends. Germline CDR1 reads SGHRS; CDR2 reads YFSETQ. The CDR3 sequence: CASSSGPGVQTEAFF. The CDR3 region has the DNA TGCGCCAGCAGCTCGGGCCCGGGGGTTCAGACTGAAGCTTTCTTT.

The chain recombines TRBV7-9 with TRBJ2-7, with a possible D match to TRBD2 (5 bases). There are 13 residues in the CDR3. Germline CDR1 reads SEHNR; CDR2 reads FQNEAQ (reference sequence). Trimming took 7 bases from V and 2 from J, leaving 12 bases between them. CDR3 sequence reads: CASTPTGAYEQYF. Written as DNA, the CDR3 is TGTGCCAGCACCCCCACCGGGGCCTACGAGCAGTACTTC.

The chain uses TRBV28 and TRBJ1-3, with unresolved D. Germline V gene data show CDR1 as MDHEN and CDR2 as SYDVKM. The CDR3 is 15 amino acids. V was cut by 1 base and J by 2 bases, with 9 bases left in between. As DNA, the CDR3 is TGTGCCAGCAGTTTATCTCTGGGGACTGGAAACACCATATATTTT. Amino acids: CASSLSLGTGNTIYF.

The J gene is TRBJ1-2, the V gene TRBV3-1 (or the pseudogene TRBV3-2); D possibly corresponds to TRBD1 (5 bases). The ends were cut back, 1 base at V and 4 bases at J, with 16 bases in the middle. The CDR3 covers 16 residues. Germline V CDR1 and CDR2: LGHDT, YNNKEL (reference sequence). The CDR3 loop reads CASSQGVRDASYGYTF. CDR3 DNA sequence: TGTGCCAGCAGCCAAGGGGTCAGGGATGCTAGCTATGGCTACACCTTC.

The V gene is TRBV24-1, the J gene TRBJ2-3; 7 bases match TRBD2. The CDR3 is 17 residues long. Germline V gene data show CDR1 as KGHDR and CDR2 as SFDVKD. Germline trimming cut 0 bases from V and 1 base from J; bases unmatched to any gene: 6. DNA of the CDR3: TGTGCCACCAGTGATTTGGGGTCCCTAGCGGGCACAGATACGCAGTATTTT. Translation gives CATSDLGSLAGTDTQYF.

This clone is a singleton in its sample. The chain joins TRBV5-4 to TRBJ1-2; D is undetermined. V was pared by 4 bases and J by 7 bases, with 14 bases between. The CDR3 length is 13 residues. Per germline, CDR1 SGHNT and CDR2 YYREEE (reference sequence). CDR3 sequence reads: CASSGVAGSGYTF. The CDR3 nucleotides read TGTGCCAGCAGCGGGGTTGCTGGTTCTGGCTACACCTTC.

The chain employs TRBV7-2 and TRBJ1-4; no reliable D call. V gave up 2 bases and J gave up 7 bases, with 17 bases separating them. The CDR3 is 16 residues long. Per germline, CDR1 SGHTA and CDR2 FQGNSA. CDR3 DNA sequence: TGTGCCAGCAGCTTATCTTCCCCGGCGTCAGGTGAAAAACTGTTTTTT. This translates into CASSLSSPASGEKLFF.

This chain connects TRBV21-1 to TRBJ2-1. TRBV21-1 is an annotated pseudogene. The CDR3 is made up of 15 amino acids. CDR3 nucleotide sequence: TGTGCCAGCGGAACTACCGACGACGGTTCAGGCGAGCAGTTCTTC. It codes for CASGTTDDGSGEQFF.

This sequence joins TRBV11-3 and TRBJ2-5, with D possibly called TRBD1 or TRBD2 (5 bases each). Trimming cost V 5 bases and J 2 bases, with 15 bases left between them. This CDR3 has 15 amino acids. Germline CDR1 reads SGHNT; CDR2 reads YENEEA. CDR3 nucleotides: TGTGCCAGCAGCCTGGGGACCGAGAAACAAGAGACCCAGTACTTC. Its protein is CASSLGTEKQETQYF.

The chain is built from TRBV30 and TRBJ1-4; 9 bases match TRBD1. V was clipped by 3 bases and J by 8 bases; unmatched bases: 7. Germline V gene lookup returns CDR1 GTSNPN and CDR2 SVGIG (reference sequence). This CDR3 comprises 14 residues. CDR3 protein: CAWSEGQGREKLFF. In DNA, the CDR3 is TGTGCCTGGAGCGAAGGACAGGGGAGAGAAAAACTGTTTTTT.

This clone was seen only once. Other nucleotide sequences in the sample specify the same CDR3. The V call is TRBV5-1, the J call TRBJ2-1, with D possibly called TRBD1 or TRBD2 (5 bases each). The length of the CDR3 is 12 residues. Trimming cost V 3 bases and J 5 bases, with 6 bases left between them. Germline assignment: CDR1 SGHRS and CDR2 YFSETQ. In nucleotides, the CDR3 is TGCGCCAGCAGCTGGGGGAACAATGAGCAGTTCTTC. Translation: CASSWGNNEQFF. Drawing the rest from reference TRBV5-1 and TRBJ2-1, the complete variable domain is KAGVTQTPRYLIKTRGQQVTLSCSPISGHRSVSWYQQTPGQGLQFLFEYFSETQRNKGNFPGRFSGRQFSNSRSEMNVSTLELGDSALYLCASSWGNNEQFFGPGTRLTVL.